This T cell receptor beta chain was retrieved from a study of beta chain features in type 1 diabetes. In the study overall: All of the samples together had around 110,000,000 sorted cells examined.

Whole-study results and caveats: It was among patients, rather than healthy donors, that naive, central memory and Treg TCRB repertoires appeared more similar. Shortening that was moderate but significant affected the TCRB CDR3s of Type 1 diabetes patients in all four CD4+ subsets.

In the case of this clone: Its antigen is not identified.

With 7 bases removed from V and 7 bases from J, the gap between germline ends came to 16 bases. Germline V gene sequence: CDR1 MNHNS, CDR2 SASEGT. The CDR3 has 14 amino acids. The isolated RNA, all of it, was reverse transcribed, so expressed TCRB transcripts were what got sequenced. Method: immunoSEQ multiplex PCR; TCRdb's copy keeps in-frame clones and lacks some. In the table there are about 28,000 clones, approximately 65% of which are singletons. This receptor was obtained from a woman aged 25 to 39 with type 1 diabetes. V usage is TRBV6-1 and J usage is TRBJ2-2; unclear D gene. Material for sequencing was Tregs from blood. CDR3 bases: TGTGCCAGCATAGCCCCCGTTGTGCACGGGGAGCTGTTTTTT. It is translated as CASIAPVVHGELFF.